Below are 28 T cell receptor beta chains sequenced from a single sample in a study of early T cells in non-severe SARS-CoV-2 infection. MiXCR, applied by TCRdb to the 5' RACE reads, yields one record per CDR3 protein. The table records 37,000 or so distinct CDR3 sequences, 5.8% of them present only once. Sequenced sample: whole blood. These receptors all stem from an adult who was a healthcare worker with PCR-confirmed SARS-CoV-2 infection or an uninfected control (not recorded which).

CDR3 sequence: CASSSGRYNEQFF. CDR3 nucleotide sequence: TGTGCCAGCAGTTCCGGCCGCTACAATGAGCAGTTCTTC. The V and J genes are TRBV12-3 or TRBV12-4 and TRBJ2-1; D not certain. Deletions cut 4 bases from V and 3 bases from J, with 7 bases between. The length of the CDR3 is 13 residues.

The chain recombines TRBV4-1 with TRBJ1-1; no definite D call. The CDR3 length is 14 residues. In germline, CDR1 is MGHRA, CDR2 YSYEKL. V was trimmed by 3 bases and J by 2 bases, leaving 10 bases between them. The CDR3 DNA reads as TGCGCCAGCAGCCAGGGTTATTCTAACACTGAAGCTTTCTTT. Translation: CASSQGYSNTEAFF.

The table lists this clonotype with a few counts. The junction shows a germline mismatch at one end, possibly a read error. J is TRBJ1-5 and V is TRBV18, with D hard to call. Germline CDR1 reads KGHSH; CDR2 reads LQKENI. The CDR3 has 14 residues. The CDR3 protein is CASSPGGGNQRQHF. The CDR3 coding sequence is TGTGCCAGCTCACCAGGTGGTGGCAATCAGCGCCAGCATTTT.

This clonotype has a count of ten or more. The CDR3 region has the DNA TGTGCCAGCAGCTTGCTACAGGGGGCCGCCCAAGAGACCCAGTACTTC. The encoded protein is CASSLLQGAAQETQYF. The rearrangement uses TRBV5-4 and TRBJ2-5; 9 positions agree with TRBD1. The trim removed 1 base at V and 1 base at J, leaving 5 bases unmatched. Per germline, CDR1 SGHNT and CDR2 YYREEE (reference sequence). CDR3 size: 16 residues.

This clonotype was counted at least ten times. The chain combines TRBV12-3 or TRBV12-4 with TRBJ1-1; D remains unclear. The CDR3 has 14 amino acids. The ends were cut back, 3 bases at V and 1 base at J, with 9 bases in the middle. CDR3 DNA: TGTGCCAGCAGTTTGAAGGCCCGGAACACTGAAGCTTTCTTT. Protein sequence: CASSLKARNTEAFF.

Many counts were recorded for this clonotype. This chain connects TRBV19 to TRBJ1-5, with 9 nucleotides matching TRBD1. The junction had 8 bases not matched to a gene; V was cut back by 0 bases and J by 5 bases. Germline assignment: CDR1 LNHDA and CDR2 SQIVND (reference sequence). This CDR3 contains 17 residues. The DNA for the CDR3 is TGTGCCAGTAGTATAGATGCCTCGGGACAGGGATATCAGCCCCAGCATTTT. This sequence encodes CASSIDASGQGYQPQHF.

This chain uses TRBV4-1 with TRBJ2-3, with TRBD2 matching 7 bases. The CDR3 extends over 16 amino acids. Germline V lookup: CDR1 MGHRA, CDR2 YSYEKL. Trimming at V came to 2 bases and at J to 0 bases, leaving 5 bases not matched to a gene. This CDR3 is CASSQQAGVSTDTQYF. The CDR3, as DNA: TGCGCCAGCAGCCAACAGGCGGGAGTAAGCACAGATACGCAGTATTTT.

The rearrangement uses TRBV7-9 and TRBJ2-1, with a weak D call TRBD2 (5 bases). Trimming removed 2 bases from V and 5 bases from J, with 10 bases in between. There are 14 residues in the CDR3. The germline V gene encodes CDR1 SEHNR and CDR2 FQNEAQ (reference sequence). CDR3 DNA sequence: TGTGCCAGCAGCTTAAGGGAGAATAACAATGAGCAGTTCTTC. Translation: CASSLRENNNEQFF.

This clonotype was counted at least ten times. The chain has TRBV12-3 or TRBV12-4 and TRBJ2-2; 7 bases are a match to TRBD1. The CDR3 is 15 amino acids. Germline trimming cut 7 bases from V and 0 bases from J; bases unmatched to any gene: 5. Here the CDR3 reads CASTPTGANTGELFF. The CDR3 DNA reads TGTGCCAGCACCCCCACAGGGGCGAACACCGGGGAGCTGTTTTTT.

There are a few counts of this clonotype. The chain has TRBV7-9 and TRBJ1-6; a possible D gene is TRBD1 (5 bases). Trimming shortened V by 8 bases and J by 5 bases, and 13 bases separated the two germline ends. The length of the CDR3 is 14 residues. Per the germline V gene, CDR1 is SEHNR and CDR2 is FQNEAQ (reference sequence). CDR3 protein: CASAGGINNSPLHF. The CDR3 region has the DNA TGTGCCAGCGCCGGGGGGATTAATAATTCACCCCTCCACTTT.

This clonotype was seen ten or more times. The chain joins TRBV10-3 to TRBJ1-4, with D possibly TRBD1 on 6 matching bases. Germline CDR1 reads ENHRY; CDR2 reads SYGVKD. The CDR3 length is 15 residues. V dropped 6 bases and J dropped 0 bases, with 11 bases sitting between them. The CDR3 bases are TGTGCCATCAGCCGGGACATTGCAACTAATGAAAAACTGTTTTTT. Protein: CAISRDIATNEKLFF.

This rearrangement joins TRBV7-9 to TRBJ2-2; D not certain. Germline CDR1 SEHNR, CDR2 FQNEAQ (reference sequence). Trimming shortened V by 5 bases and J by 1 base, and 8 bases separated the two germline ends. There are 14 residues in the CDR3. The CDR3: CASSETQNTGELFF. For the CDR3, the DNA is TGTGCCAGCAGCGAGACCCAGAACACCGGGGAGCTGTTTTTT.

This clonotype was recorded at least ten times. This rearrangement joins TRBV7-6 to TRBJ2-2, with D hard to call. The CDR3 has 13 residues. Germline CDR1 is SGHVS and CDR2 is FNYEAQ. The V end was cut by 1 base, the J end by 4 bases, with 4 bases between. The CDR3 nucleotides read TGTGCCAGCAGCTTAGTTACCACCGGGGAGCTGTTTTTT. Its protein is CASSLVTTGELFF.

CDR3 DNA: TGTGCCAGCAGTTTATTCAGGAACACTGAAGCTTTCTTT. Protein: CASSLFRNTEAFF. J is TRBJ1-1 and V is TRBV12-3 or TRBV12-4, with unresolved D. The length of the CDR3 is 13 residues. V was clipped by 2 bases and J by 1 base, with 5 bases between them.

This clonotype qualifies as medium-sized. The chain employs TRBV2 and TRBJ2-3, with 7 bases fitting TRBD2. The length of the CDR3 is 13 residues. V lost 6 bases and J lost 2; bases outside the gene matches: 2. CDR1 is SNHLY, CDR2 FYNNEI, per germline. This chain's CDR3 is CASRRDYTDTQYF. The CDR3 DNA reads TGTGCCAGCAGAAGGGACTACACAGATACGCAGTATTTT.

This clonotype was picked up many times. This chain uses TRBV20-1 with TRBJ2-1; the D gene is possibly TRBD2 (7 bases). The germline CDR1 and CDR2 sequences are DFQATT and SNEGSKA (reference sequence). The V end lost 5 bases, the J end lost 6 bases, and 20 bases lay between the germline ends. The CDR3 contains 15 residues. The CDR3 reads CSAPLGKGGRNEQFF. CDR3 bases: TGCAGTGCTCCGCTCGGCAAGGGGGGGCGCAATGAGCAGTTCTTC.

The chain joins TRBV20-1 to TRBJ1-1; 8 bases are shared with TRBD1. There are 14 residues in the CDR3. Trimming cost V 1 base and J 3 bases; bases outside gene matches: 4. Germline lookup yields CDR1 DFQATT and CDR2 SNEGSKA (reference sequence). As DNA, the CDR3 is TGCAGTGCTAGAGTTCTGGACAGGGACACTGAAGCTTTCTTT. Residues: CSARVLDRDTEAFF.

The gene calls are TRBV7-9 and TRBJ1-1; perhaps TRBD1 as D (5 bases). The V gene lost 0 bases and the J gene lost 2 bases, with 10 bases spanning the gap. This CDR3 has 15 residues. Germline CDR1 reads SEHNR; CDR2 reads FQNEAQ (reference sequence). CDR3 coding DNA: TGTGCCAGCAGCTTAGCACCCGGGGGTAACACTGAAGCTTTCTTT. Translation: CASSLAPGGNTEAFF. The full variable domain, its missing parts supplied by reference TRBV7-9 and TRBJ1-1, is DTGVSQNPRHKITKRGQNVTFRCDPISEHNRLYWYRQTLGQGPEFLTYFQNEAQLEKSRLLSDRFSAERPKGSFSTLEIQRTEQGDSAMYLCASSLAPGGNTEAFFGQGTRLTVV.

This clonotype was seen ten or more times. J is TRBJ2-7 and V is TRBV12-3 or TRBV12-4; D is uncertain. The length of the CDR3 is 11 residues. The germline V and J ends were trimmed by 5 bases and 1 base, with 3 bases remaining between them. CDR3 amino acids: CASSHSYEQYF. CDR3 in DNA: TGTGCCAGCAGTCATTCCTACGAGCAGTACTTC.

This clonotype was seen a few times. The chain recombines TRBV12-3 or TRBV12-4 with TRBJ1-6; D possibly corresponds to TRBD1 (5 bases). With 3 bases removed from V and 4 bases from J, the gap between germline ends came to 16 bases. This CDR3 is built from 17 residues. This CDR3 reads CASSFSGGEVYNSPLHF. The CDR3 nucleotides are TGTGCCAGCAGTTTCTCCGGGGGAGAAGTATATAATTCACCCCTCCACTTT.

There are a few counts of this clonotype. V is TRBV11-2 and J is TRBJ2-5; D gene unclear. Germline V gene sequence: CDR1 SGHAT, CDR2 FQNNGV. This CDR3 is built from 14 residues. Trimming removed 2 bases from V and 3 bases from J, with 10 bases in between. In DNA, the CDR3 is TGTGCCAGCAGCTTAATGCGTATGGAAGAGACCCAGTACTTC. Translation gives CASSLMRMEETQYF.

This clonotype was counted a few times. The chain carries TRBV7-6 and TRBJ2-1; 10 nucleotides line up with TRBD2. This CDR3 has 16 residues. Germline V lookup: CDR1 SGHVS, CDR2 FNYEAQ. Trimming cost V 5 bases and J 5 bases; bases outside gene matches: 9. The CDR3 is CASSPRVAGGNNEQFF. CDR3 coding DNA: TGTGCCAGCAGCCCAAGGGTAGCGGGGGGTAACAATGAGCAGTTCTTC.

This clonotype was counted between two and nine times. This chain links TRBV7-2 with TRBJ1-2, with 9 bases matching TRBD1. The germline V gene has CDR1 SGHTA and CDR2 FQGNSA. With V trimmed by 4 bases and J by 4 bases, 13 bases remained unmatched. The CDR3 length is 17 residues. The CDR3 DNA sequence: TGTGCCAGCAGCTCGATGTTCACAGGGGGCGCTTCCTATGGCTACACCTTC. Encoded protein: CASSSMFTGGASYGYTF.

This clonotype was picked up many times. This rearrangement joins TRBV7-2 to TRBJ2-5, with TRBD1 identical over 8 bases. This CDR3 is built from 14 residues. J gave up 5 bases and V 1 base, and 3 bases lay outside the gene matches. In germline, CDR1 is SGHTA, CDR2 FQGNSA. CDR3 sequence: CASSLGQGAETQYF. The CDR3 DNA sequence: TGTGCCAGCAGCTTAGGCCAGGGGGCTGAGACCCAGTACTTC.

Many counts were recorded for this clonotype. The J gene is TRBJ1-3, the V gene TRBV13; a weak D match, TRBD1 (5 bases). Germline-derived CDR1 and CDR2 are PRHDT and FYEKMQ (reference sequence). CDR3 length: 14 residues. V gave up 3 bases and J gave up 4 bases, with 10 bases separating them. CDR3 nucleotides: TGTGCCAGCAGCTTGGGCAGGGACGGAAACACCATATATTTT. Its translation is CASSLGRDGNTIYF.

There are many counts of this clonotype. The rearrangement links TRBV7-9 to TRBJ2-7; 10 nucleotides match TRBD2. The CDR3 totals 15 residues. Germline CDR1 SEHNR, CDR2 FQNEAQ (reference sequence). Trimming removed 5 bases from V and 3 bases from J; junction bases left unmatched: 7. Here the CDR3 reads CASSPRTSGSYEQYF. In DNA, the CDR3 is TGTGCCAGCAGCCCTCGGACTAGCGGAAGCTACGAGCAGTACTTC.

V gene TRBV5-8 combines with J gene TRBJ2-1; 7 nucleotides align to TRBD1. The V segment lost 0 bases and the J segment 0 bases; nucleotides outside the gene matches: 6. CDR1 and CDR2 (germline): SGHTS, YDEGEE. There are 17 residues in the CDR3. Here the CDR3 DNA reads TGTGCCAGCAGCTTGGAACTGGGACAGACCTCCTACAATGAGCAGTTCTTC. Protein: CASSLELGQTSYNEQFF. The full variable domain, rest sourced from reference TRBV5-8 and TRBJ2-1, is EAGVTQSPTHLIKTRGQQATLRCSPISGHTSVYWYQQALGLGLQFLLWYDEGEERNRGNFPPRFSGRQFPNYSSELNVNALELEDSALYLCASSLELGQTSYNEQFFGPGTRLTVL.

This clonotype showed up just a few times. This chain joins TRBV12-3 or TRBV12-4 and TRBJ2-1; D not resolved. CDR3 size: 15 residues. The germline V and J ends were trimmed by 1 base and 3 bases, with 10 bases remaining between them. This chain's CDR3 is CASSLVRVSYNEQFF. In nucleotides, the CDR3 is TGTGCCAGCAGTTTAGTACGGGTTAGCTACAATGAGCAGTTCTTC.